What follows are 13 T cell receptor beta chains derived from one specimen sequenced in a study of PD-1 blockade in classical Hodgkin lymphoma. TCRdb's copy holds only in-frame clones and misses some; the assay was immunoSEQ multiplex PCR. The repertoire holds 25,000 to 30,000 clones, with more than 65% as singletons. Time point defined: cycle 4 day 1 (C4D1), after less than 7 weeks of nivolumab. All patients experienced relapse after autologous stem cell transplantation, and brentuximab vedotin exposure was variable. The sample was peripheral blood mononuclear cells (PBMCs), taken before the fourth cycle of nivolumab. These receptors were collected from a human donor with classical Hodgkin lymphoma.

This clone was detected only once. This chain connects TRBV9 to TRBJ2-7; a possible D gene is TRBD2 (5 bases). Germline V lookup: CDR1 SGDLS, CDR2 YYNGEE. V was pared by 0 bases and J by 5 bases, with 12 bases between. The CDR3 contains 14 residues. CDR3 region: CASSVGGMGDEQYF. The CDR3 coding sequence is TGTGCCAGCAGCGTAGGAGGGATGGGTGACGAGCAGTACTTC.

The CDR3 DNA is TGTGCCAGTAGTACAGGACAGGGGGGTCAGCCCCAGCATTTT. Protein product: CASSTGQGGQPQHF. This chain connects TRBV19 to TRBJ1-5; 10 bases line up with TRBD1. The CDR3 is 14 amino acids. J was trimmed by 6 bases and V by 4 bases; bases with no gene match: 3. CDR1 and CDR2 from the germline V gene are LNHDA and SQIVND (reference sequence).

This chain uses TRBV6-4 with TRBJ2-2; D is possibly TRBD1 (6 bases). CDR1 MRHNA and CDR2 SNTAGT come from the germline V gene. The CDR3 runs to 13 residues. Trimming cost V 3 bases and J 5 bases, with 7 bases left between them. This CDR3 reads CASSEQGTGELFF. CDR3 coding DNA: TGTGCCAGCAGTGAACAGGGAACCGGGGAGCTGTTTTTT.

This clone came up once. The gene calls are TRBV7-9 and TRBJ1-2; D gene unclear. The CDR3 spans 12 residues. Germline loops: CDR1 SEHNR, CDR2 FQNEAQ (reference sequence). V was pared by 1 base and J by 4 bases, with 4 bases between. The CDR3 DNA reads as TGTGCCAGCAGCTTAGATGGCTATGGCTACACCTTC. This sequence encodes CASSLDGYGYTF.

The gene calls are TRBV18 and TRBJ2-7, with 7 positions matching TRBD1. The CDR3 covers 16 residues. Trimming took 3 bases from V and 0 from J; bases not matched to a gene: 8. Germline V lookup: CDR1 KGHSH, CDR2 LQKENI. CDR3 loop: CASSPHPYRGSYEQYF. Written as DNA, the CDR3 is TGTGCCAGCTCACCCCACCCCTACAGGGGCTCCTACGAGCAGTACTTC.

The chain is built from TRBV9 and TRBJ2-1; TRBD1 matches 9 bases. The CDR3 has 17 residues. The germline gives CDR1 SGDLS, CDR2 YYNGEE. The J segment lost 7 bases and the V segment lost 0 bases, leaving 11 bases of the junction unmatched. In nucleotides, the CDR3 is TGTGCCAGCAGCGTAGGCACAGGGGGCCCCCCCTGGAATGAGCAGTTCTTC. Residues: CASSVGTGGPPWNEQFF.

With regard to this clone: The junction departs from germline at one end; a sequencing error may be responsible. The chain couples TRBV10-3 to TRBJ2-1; 8 bases line up with TRBD2. Germline loops: CDR1 ENHRY, CDR2 SYGVKD. This CDR3 is 15 amino acids long. The CDR3 nucleotides are TGTGCCATCATTCCGGGACGGGGGGGTATTGGGTCCCCGGTCTTC. Its translation is CAIIPGRGGIGSPVF.

V usage is TRBV4-3 and J usage is TRBJ2-7; D gene unclear. V was cut by 2 bases and J by 6 bases, with 11 bases left in between. This CDR3 comprises 13 residues. Germline values: CDR1 LGHNA, CDR2 YSLEER. The chain's CDR3 is CASSQQLIGEQYF. CDR3 DNA: TGCGCCAGCAGCCAACAGCTAATCGGCGAGCAGTACTTC.

This chain links TRBV27 with TRBJ1-1, with TRBD1 identical over 7 bases. This CDR3 is 15 amino acids long. The ends lost 5 bases at V and 5 bases at J; junction bases unmatched: 11. Germline-derived CDR1 and CDR2 are MNHEY and SMNVEV (reference sequence). CDR3 nucleotides: TGTGCCAGCAGTCCGAGACAGGGCGGAACAACTGAAGCTTTCTTT. The encoded protein is CASSPRQGGTTEAFF.

The chain has TRBV28 and TRBJ1-3; D remains unclear. With 9 bases removed from V and 0 bases from J, the gap between germline ends came to 12 bases. Germline CDR1 MDHEN, CDR2 SYDVKM. This CDR3 contains 14 residues. The CDR3 sequence: CASCTGSSGNTIYF. The CDR3 region has the DNA TGTGCCAGTTGCACGGGAAGCTCTGGAAACACCATATATTTT.

This chain connects TRBV5-1 to TRBJ2-7, with 8 bases aligning to TRBD1. CDR1 is SGHRS, CDR2 YFSETQ, per germline. Trimming took 4 bases from V and 2 from J; bases not matched to a gene: 8. This CDR3 is built from 15 residues. CDR3 DNA: TGCGCCAGCAGCGCCTGGACAGGGACCGCCTACGAGCAGTACTTC. Translating it yields CASSAWTGTAYEQYF.

This clone came up once. The gene calls are TRBV6-6 and TRBJ2-1; D remains unclear. Trimming took 0 bases from V and 9 from J, leaving 9 bases between them. The CDR3 runs 13 residues. Germline loops: CDR1 MNHNY, CDR2 SVGAGI (reference sequence). The CDR3 bases are TGTGCCAGCAGTTACTCGACTTTTGCTGAGCAGTTCTTC. It encodes CASSYSTFAEQFF.

The V gene is TRBV27, the J gene TRBJ1-1, with D uncertain. This CDR3 spans 16 amino acids. Germline lookup yields CDR1 MNHEY and CDR2 SMNVEV (reference sequence). Trimming removed 6 bases at V and 1 base at J, with 18 bases between. The CDR3 loop reads CASSPSRRDRNTEAFF. The CDR3 nucleotides are TGTGCCAGCAGCCCCTCTCGGAGGGATCGGAACACTGAAGCTTTCTTT.